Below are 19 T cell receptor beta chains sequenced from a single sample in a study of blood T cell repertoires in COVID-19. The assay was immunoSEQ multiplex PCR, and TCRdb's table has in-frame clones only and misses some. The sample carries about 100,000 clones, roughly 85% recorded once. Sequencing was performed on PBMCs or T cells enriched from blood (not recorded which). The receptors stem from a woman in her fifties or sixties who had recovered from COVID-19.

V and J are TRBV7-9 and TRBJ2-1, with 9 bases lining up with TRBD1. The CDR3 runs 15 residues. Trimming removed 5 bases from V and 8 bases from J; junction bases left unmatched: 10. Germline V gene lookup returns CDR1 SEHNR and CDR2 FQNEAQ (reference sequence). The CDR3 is CASSVPGQGFYEQFF. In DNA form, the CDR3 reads TGTGCCAGCAGCGTACCGGGACAGGGTTTTTATGAGCAGTTCTTC.

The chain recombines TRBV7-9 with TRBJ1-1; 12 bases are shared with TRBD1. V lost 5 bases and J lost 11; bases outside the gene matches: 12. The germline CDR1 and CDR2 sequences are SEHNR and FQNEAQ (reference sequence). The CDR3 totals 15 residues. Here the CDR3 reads CASSTTGTGGAWAFF. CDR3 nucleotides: TGTGCCAGCAGCACAACCGGGACAGGGGGCGCTTGGGCTTTCTTT.

For the CDR3, the DNA is TGTGCCAGCAGCGCCTCCGGGACTGTAGATTCTTCACCCCTCCACTTT. Residues: CASSASGTVDSSPLHF. This sequence joins TRBV9 and TRBJ1-6; the D gene is possibly TRBD1 (5 bases). V dropped 3 bases and J dropped 9 bases, with 19 bases sitting between them. Germline V CDR1 and CDR2: SGDLS, YYNGEE. CDR3 length: 16 amino acids.

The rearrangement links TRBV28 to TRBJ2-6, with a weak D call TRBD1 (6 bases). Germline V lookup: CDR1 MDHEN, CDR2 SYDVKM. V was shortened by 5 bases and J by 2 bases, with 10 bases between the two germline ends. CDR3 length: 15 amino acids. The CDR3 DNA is TGTGCCAGCAGTCTCAGGGGAGCTGGGGCCAACGTCCTGACTTTC. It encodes CASSLRGAGANVLTF.

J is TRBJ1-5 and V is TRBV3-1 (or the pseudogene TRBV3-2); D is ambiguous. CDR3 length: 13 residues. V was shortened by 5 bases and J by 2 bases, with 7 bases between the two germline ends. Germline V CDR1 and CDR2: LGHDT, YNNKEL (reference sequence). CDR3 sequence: CASSYEGNQPQHF. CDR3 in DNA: TGTGCCAGCAGCTACGAGGGCAATCAGCCCCAGCATTTT.

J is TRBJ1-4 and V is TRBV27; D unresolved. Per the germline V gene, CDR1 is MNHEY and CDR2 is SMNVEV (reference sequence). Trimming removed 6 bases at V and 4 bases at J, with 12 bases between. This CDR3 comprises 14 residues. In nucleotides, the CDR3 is TGTGCCAGCAGATCTTACAGTGTTAATGAAAAACTGTTTTTT. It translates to CASRSYSVNEKLFF.

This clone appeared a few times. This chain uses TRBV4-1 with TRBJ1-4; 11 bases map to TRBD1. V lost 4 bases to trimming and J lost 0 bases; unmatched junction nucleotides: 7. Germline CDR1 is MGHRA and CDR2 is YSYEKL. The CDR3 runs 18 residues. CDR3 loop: CASSPMPGQGATNEKLFF. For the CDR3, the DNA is TGCGCCAGCAGCCCAATGCCGGGACAGGGGGCAACTAATGAAAAACTGTTTTTT.

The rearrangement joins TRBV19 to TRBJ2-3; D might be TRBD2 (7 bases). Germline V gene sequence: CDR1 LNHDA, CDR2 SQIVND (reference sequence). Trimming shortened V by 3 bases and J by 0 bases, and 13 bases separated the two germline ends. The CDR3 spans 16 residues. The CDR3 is CASSIRGGLSTDTQYF. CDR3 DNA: TGTGCCAGTAGTATTAGGGGGGGGCTTAGCACAGATACGCAGTATTTT.

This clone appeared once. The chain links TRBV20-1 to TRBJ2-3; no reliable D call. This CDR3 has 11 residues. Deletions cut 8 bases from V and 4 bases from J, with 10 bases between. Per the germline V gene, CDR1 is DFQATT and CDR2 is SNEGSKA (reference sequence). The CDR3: CSSRLPDTQYF. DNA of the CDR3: TGCAGTTCCAGACTCCCAGATACGCAGTATTTT.

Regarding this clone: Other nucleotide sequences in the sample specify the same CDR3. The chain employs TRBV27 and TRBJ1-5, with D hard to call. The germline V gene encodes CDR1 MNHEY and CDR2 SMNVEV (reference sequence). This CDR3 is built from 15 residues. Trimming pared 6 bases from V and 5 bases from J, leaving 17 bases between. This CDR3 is CASSPRPGGDQPQHF. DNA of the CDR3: TGTGCCAGCAGCCCAAGGCCGGGAGGAGATCAGCCCCAGCATTTT.

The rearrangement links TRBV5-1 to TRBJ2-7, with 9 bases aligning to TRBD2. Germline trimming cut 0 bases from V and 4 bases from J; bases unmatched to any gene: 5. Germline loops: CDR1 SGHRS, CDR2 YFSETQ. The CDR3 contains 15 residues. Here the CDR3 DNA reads TGCGCCAGCAGCTTGGGGCTAGCGGGGAGTTACGAGCAGTACTTC. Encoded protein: CASSLGLAGSYEQYF.

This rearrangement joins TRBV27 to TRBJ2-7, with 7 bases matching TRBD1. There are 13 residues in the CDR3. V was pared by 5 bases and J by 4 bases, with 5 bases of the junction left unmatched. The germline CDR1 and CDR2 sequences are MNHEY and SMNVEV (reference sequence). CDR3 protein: CASSPQQGYEQYF. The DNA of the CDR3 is TGTGCCAGCAGTCCGCAACAGGGGTACGAGCAGTACTTC.

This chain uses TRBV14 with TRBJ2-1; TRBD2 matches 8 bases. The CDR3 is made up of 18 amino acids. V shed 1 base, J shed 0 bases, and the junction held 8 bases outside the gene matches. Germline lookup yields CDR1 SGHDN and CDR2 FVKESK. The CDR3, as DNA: TGTGCCAGCAGCCAAGGCGCTAGCGGGTTAAGCTCCTACAATGAGCAGTTCTTC. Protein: CASSQGASGLSSYNEQFF. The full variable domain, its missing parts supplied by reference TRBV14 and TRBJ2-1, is EAGVTQFPSHSVIEKGQTVTLRCDPISGHDNLYWYRRVMGKEIKFLLHFVKESKQDESGMPNNRFLAERTGGTYSTLKVQPAELEDSGVYFCASSQGASGLSSYNEQFFGPGTRLTVL.

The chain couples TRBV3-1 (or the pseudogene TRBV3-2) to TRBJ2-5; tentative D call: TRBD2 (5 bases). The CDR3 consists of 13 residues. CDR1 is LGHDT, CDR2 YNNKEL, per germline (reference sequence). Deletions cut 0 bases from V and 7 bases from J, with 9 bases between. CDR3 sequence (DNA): TGTGCCAGCAGCCAAGATGAGGGTAGGACCCAGTACTTC. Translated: CASSQDEGRTQYF.

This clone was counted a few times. The CDR3: CASSRQGGGNTEAFF. CDR3 bases: TGTGCCAGCAGCAGACAGGGGGGAGGGAACACTGAAGCTTTCTTT. This chain connects TRBV5-4 to TRBJ1-1, with 9 bases identical to TRBD1. Unmatched junction bases numbered 5, after V lost 4 bases and J lost 1 base. CDR1 SGHNT and CDR2 YYREEE come from the germline V gene (reference sequence). CDR3 length: 15 amino acids.

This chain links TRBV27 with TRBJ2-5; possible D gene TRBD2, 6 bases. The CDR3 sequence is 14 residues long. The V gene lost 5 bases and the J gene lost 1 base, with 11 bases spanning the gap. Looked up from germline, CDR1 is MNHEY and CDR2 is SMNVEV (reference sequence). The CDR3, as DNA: TGTGCCAGCAGTCCCAAAGCGGGCCAAGAGACCCAGTACTTC. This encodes CASSPKAGQETQYF.

The chain's CDR3 is CASSQEKTRRRYGYTF. Written as DNA, the CDR3 is TGTGCCAGCAGCCAAGAAAAGACAAGAAGGAGGTATGGCTACACCTTC. The genes are TRBV3-1 (or the pseudogene TRBV3-2) and TRBJ1-2; D unclear. Deletions cut 0 bases from V and 5 bases from J, with 16 bases between. The CDR3 runs 16 residues. Per the germline V gene, CDR1 is LGHDT and CDR2 is YNNKEL (reference sequence).

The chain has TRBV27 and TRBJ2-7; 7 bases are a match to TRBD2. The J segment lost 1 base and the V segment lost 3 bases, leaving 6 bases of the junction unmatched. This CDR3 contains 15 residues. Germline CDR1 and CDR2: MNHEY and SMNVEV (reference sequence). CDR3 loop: CASSLSSGPSYEQYF. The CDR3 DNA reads TGTGCCAGCAGTTTGTCTAGCGGTCCTTCCTACGAGCAGTACTTC.

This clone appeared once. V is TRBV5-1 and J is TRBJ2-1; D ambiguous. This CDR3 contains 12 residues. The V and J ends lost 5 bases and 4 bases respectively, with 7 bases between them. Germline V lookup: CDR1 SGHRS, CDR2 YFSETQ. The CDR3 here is CASRAQYNEQFF. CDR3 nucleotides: TGCGCCAGCAGAGCACAGTACAATGAGCAGTTCTTC.